These T cell receptor beta chains were read from a single sample in a study of tumor-infiltrating lymphocytes in oesophageal squamous cell carcinoma. In TCRdb, the PCR reads were re-called with MiXCR into one record per CDR3 protein. The table lists 20,000 to 25,000 distinct CDR3 sequences, approximately 37% of them singletons. The sample was esophageal tumor tissue. These receptors were obtained from a female donor with esophageal squamous cell carcinoma. The CDR3 runs from the conserved cysteine through the conserved F or W. Each record gives: V gene, J gene, D gene, clone size, CDR3 DNA, CDR3 protein. The D gene is left open where the match is weak. Part of the rows lack a size; the others show once, few, many or a class for expanded clones.

TRBV10-2,TRBJ2-7,.,many,TGCGCCAGCATTAGTGAGGGGTCCCACGAGCAGTACTTC,CASISEGSHEQYF
TRBV11-3,TRBJ2-3,TRBD2,.,TGTGCCAGCAGCTCGGGACTAGCGGGAGTCACAGATACGCAGTATTTT,CASSSGLAGVTDTQYF
TRBV7-2,TRBJ2-1,TRBD2,medium-sized,TGTGCCAGCAGCTTACGAGGTGGTGGGAGGGGCAATGAGCAGTTCTTC,CASSLRGGGRGNEQFF
TRBV6-1,TRBJ2-7,.,.,TGTGCCAGCAGTAATGGACGCCTGGCTGGGTCCGAGCAGTACTTC,CASSNGRLAGSEQYF
TRBV11-2,TRBJ2-7,TRBD2,many,TGTGCCAGCAGCTTAGACCCGGGACTAGCGGGAATCGAGCAGTACTTC,CASSLDPGLAGIEQYF
TRBV5-1,TRBJ2-7,TRBD2,few,TGCGCCAGCAGCTCCGAGACTAGCGGATACGAGCAGTACTTC,CASSSETSGYEQYF
TRBV5-6,TRBJ1-2,.,many,TGTGCCAGCAGCCCCACAGGGCCCAGCTATGGCTACACCTTC,CASSPTGPSYGYTF
TRBV4-2,TRBJ2-6,.,many,TGTGCCAGCAGCCAAGAACGGGGCTCTGGGGCCAACGTCCTGACTTTC,CASSQERGSGANVLTF
TRBV7-3,TRBJ2-1,TRBD2,few,TGTGCCAGCAGCTTATCGCCGACTAGCGGATACAATGAGCAGTTCTTC,CASSLSPTSGYNEQFF
TRBV7-2,TRBJ1-3,.,.,TGTGCCAGCAGCTCGGGACGGAGAAACACCATATATTTT,CASSSGRRNTIYF
TRBV6-4,TRBJ1-5,.,.,TGTGCCAGCAGTGAAGGTATAAGGGTCCCCTATAGCAATCAGCCCCAGCATTTT,CASSEGIRVPYSNQPQHF
TRBV6-6,TRBJ2-5,TRBD2,many,TGTGCCAGCAGTTACTCCCCACGGGGCGGGAGGGCCTCAGAGACCCAGTACTTC,CASSYSPRGGRASETQYF
TRBV2,TRBJ2-1,.,many,TGTGCCAGCAGTCAGGAGTACAATGAGCAGTTCTTC,CASSQEYNEQFF
TRBV19,TRBJ2-4,.,few,TGTGCCAGTAGTCATGGTCGGGTCGCATCCCGGACAGCAATCTACAATGAGCAGTACTTC,CASSHGRVASRTAIYNEQYF
TRBV12-3/TRBV12-4,TRBJ2-1,.,.,TGTGCCAGCAGCAAGCTACAGGGAGCCGGGAGTGGTGAGCAGTTCTTC,CASSKLQGAGSGEQFF
TRBV11-2,TRBJ2-5,TRBD2,.,TGTGCCAGCAGCTTAGGCCCGGGGAGGGGGACCCAGTACTTC,CASSLGPGRGTQYF